This TCR beta chain is drawn from a study of T cell repertoires in cytomegalovirus infection. Study-level background: A matching HLA type, together with CMV infection, was signaled by public TCR beta signatures. Findings of the study overall: Across the ex vivo response, the dominant clonotypes were HLA-C-restricted CMV-specific TCR beta clonotypes. The study identified carriers of CMV plus the relevant HLA from cumulative public TCR beta family frequency.

A note on this clonotype: Its target is not known.

TCRdb reanalysed the reads using MiXCR and keeps one entry per CDR3 protein. The sample contains some 150,000 distinct CDR3 sequences, about a quarter of which appear only once. The CDR3 contains 15 residues. The V gene's germline CDR1 is SGHNT and CDR2 YYREEE (reference sequence). Trimming left V 4 bases short and J 3 bases short, with 16 bases between. This chain connects TRBV5-4 to TRBJ1-2; D is possibly TRBD1 (6 bases). Sequenced material: PBMCs. This TCR was sampled from a human donor in good health (CMV status not recorded). Some clones in this sample may be carry-over from other donors' samples. The CDR3 loop is CASSEFTGRDYGYTF. CDR3 nucleotide sequence: TGTGCCAGCAGCGAATTCACAGGGAGGGACTATGGCTACACCTTC.